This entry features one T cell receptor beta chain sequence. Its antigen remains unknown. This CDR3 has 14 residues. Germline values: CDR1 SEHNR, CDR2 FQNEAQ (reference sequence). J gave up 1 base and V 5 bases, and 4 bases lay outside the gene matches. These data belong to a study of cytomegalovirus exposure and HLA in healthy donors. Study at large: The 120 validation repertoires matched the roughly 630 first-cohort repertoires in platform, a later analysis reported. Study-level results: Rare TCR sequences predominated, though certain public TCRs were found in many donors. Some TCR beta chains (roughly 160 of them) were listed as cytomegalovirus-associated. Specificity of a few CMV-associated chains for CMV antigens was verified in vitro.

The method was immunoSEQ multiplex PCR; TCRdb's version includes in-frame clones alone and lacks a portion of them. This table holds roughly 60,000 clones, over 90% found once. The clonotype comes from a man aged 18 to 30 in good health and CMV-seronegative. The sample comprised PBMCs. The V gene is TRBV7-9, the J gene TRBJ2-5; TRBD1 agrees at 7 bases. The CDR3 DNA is TGTGCCAGCAGCGCAACAGGGGCCCAAGAGACCCAGTACTTC. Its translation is CASSATGAQETQYF.